This T cell receptor (beta chain) is drawn from a study of T cells in Graves' hyperthyroidism and ophthalmopathy. Germline V lookup: CDR1 SEHNR, CDR2 FQNEAQ (reference sequence). This CDR3 has 13 residues. Trimming stripped 5 bases from V and 8 bases from J, with 12 bases between. Patients affected by ophthalmopathy presented a Clinical Activity Score of at least 3, a NOSPECS grade of at least 4, and disease duration below 3 months. This clonotype came up a few times. Its antigen remains unknown. Amplified regions were TCR beta CDR3 sequences from RNA transcripts. During a first-round RT-PCR of the TCR CDR3, the HTBI primer set was used. A single record per CDR3 protein comes from TCRdb applying MiXCR to the multiplex PCR reads. The sample has over 500,000 distinct CDR3 sequences; roughly 15% are singletons. Study-wide findings and caveats: Blood samples included most of the expanded thyroid clonotypes exceeding 0.001. Researchers report that a 13 V-J model separated ophthalmopathy from stable hyperthyroidism.

This TCR derives from a young woman with Graves' ophthalmopathy. The chain links TRBV7-9 to TRBJ1-4; D ambiguous. Sequencing was carried out using blood. CDR3: CASSTLGPEKLFF. The CDR3 DNA sequence: TGTGCCAGCAGCACTTTAGGGCCGGAAAAACTGTTTTTT.